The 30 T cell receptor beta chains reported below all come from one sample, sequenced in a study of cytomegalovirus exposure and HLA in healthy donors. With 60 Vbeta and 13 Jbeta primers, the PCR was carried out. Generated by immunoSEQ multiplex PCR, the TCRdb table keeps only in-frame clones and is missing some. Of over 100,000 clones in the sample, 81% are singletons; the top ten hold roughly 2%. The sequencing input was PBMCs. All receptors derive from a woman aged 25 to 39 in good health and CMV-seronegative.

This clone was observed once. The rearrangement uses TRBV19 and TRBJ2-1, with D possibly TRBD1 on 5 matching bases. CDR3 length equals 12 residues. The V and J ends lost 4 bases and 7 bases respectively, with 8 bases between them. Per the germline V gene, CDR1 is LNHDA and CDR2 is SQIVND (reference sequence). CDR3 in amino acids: CASSTQGNEQFF. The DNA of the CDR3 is TGTGCCAGTAGTACCCAGGGAAATGAGCAGTTCTTC.

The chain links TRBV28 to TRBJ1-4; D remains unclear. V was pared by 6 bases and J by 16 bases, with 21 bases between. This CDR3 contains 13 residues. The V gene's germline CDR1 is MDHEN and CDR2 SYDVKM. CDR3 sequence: CASSPRRLTYGFF. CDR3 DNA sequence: TGTGCCAGCAGCCCCCGCAGGCTGACATATGGGTTTTTT.

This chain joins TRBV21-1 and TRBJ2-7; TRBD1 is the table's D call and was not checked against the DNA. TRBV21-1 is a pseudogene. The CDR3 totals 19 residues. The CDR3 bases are TGTGCCAGCAGCACTGGACAGGGGTTTGAGCAGAGCCTCCGGAACGAGCAGTACTTC. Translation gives CASSTGQGFEQSLRNEQYF.

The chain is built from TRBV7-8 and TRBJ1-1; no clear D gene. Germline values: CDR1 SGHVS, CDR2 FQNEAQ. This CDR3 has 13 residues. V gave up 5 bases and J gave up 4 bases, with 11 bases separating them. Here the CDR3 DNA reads TGTGCCAGCAGCCCGAAGACTGTCACTGAAGCTTTCTTT. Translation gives CASSPKTVTEAFF. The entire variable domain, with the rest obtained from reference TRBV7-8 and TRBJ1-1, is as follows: GAGVSQSPRYKVAKRGQDVALRCDPISGHVSLFWYQQALGQGPEFLTYFQNEAQLDKSGLPSDRFFAERPEGSVSTLKIQRTQQEDSAVYLCASSPKTVTEAFFGQGTRLTVV.

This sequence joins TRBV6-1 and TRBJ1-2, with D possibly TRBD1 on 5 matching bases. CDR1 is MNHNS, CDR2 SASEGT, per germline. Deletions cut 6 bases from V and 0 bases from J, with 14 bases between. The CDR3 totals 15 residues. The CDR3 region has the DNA TGTGCCAGCAGGGGGCGGCAGGAAGCTAACTATGGCTACACCTTC. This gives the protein CASRGRQEANYGYTF.

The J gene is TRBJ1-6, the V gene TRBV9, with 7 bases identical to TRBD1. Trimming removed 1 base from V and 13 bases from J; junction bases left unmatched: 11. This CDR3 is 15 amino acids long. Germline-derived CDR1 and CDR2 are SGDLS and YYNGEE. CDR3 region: CASSVKVQGSDPLHF. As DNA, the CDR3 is TGTGCCAGCAGCGTAAAGGTACAGGGGTCAGATCCCCTCCACTTT.

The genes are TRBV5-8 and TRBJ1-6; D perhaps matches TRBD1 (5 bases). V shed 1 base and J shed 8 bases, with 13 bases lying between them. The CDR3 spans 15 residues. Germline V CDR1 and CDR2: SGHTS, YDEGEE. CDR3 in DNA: TGTGCCAGCAGCTTGTACGGGGGTAGGGATTCACCCCTCCACTTT. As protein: CASSLYGGRDSPLHF.

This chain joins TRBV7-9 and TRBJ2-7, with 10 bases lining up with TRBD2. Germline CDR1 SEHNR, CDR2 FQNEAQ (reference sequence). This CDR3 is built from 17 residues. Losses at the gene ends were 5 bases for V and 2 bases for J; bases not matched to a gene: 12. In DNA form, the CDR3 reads TGTGCCAGCAGCCCAAGGCGGGCTAGCGGGGGTACCTACGAGCAGTACTTC. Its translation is CASSPRRASGGTYEQYF.

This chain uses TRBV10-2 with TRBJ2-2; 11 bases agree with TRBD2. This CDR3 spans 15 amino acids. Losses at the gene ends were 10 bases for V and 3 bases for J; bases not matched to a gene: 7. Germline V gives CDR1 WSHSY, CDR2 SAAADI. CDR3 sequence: CATVSGRADTGELFF. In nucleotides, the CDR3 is TGCGCCACCGTTAGCGGGAGGGCCGACACCGGGGAGCTGTTTTTT.

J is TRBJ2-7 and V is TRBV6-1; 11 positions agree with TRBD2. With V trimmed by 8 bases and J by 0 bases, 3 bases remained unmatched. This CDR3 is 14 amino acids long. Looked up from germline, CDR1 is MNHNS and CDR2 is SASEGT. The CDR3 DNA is TGTGCCAGCCGGGGACTAGCGGCCTCCTACGAGCAGTACTTC. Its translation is CASRGLAASYEQYF.

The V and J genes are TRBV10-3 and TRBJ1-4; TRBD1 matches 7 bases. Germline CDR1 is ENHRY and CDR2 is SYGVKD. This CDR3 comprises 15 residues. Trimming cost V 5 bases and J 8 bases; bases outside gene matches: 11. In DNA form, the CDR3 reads TGTGCCATCAGTAAGAAGGAAGGGGGCGAGGAAAAACTGTTTTTT. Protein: CAISKKEGGEEKLFF.

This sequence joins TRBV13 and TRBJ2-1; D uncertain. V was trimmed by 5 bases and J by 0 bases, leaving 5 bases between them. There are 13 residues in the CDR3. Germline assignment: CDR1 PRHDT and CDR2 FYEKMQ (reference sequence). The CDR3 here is CASSLRSYNEQFF. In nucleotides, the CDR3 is TGTGCCAGCAGCCTCCGCTCCTACAATGAGCAGTTCTTC.

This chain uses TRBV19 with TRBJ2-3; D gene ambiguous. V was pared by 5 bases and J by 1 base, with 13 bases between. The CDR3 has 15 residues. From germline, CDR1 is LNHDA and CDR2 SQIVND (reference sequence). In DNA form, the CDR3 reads TGTGCCAGTAGTGCGAATGTTCACGGCACAGATACGCAGTATTTT. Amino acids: CASSANVHGTDTQYF.

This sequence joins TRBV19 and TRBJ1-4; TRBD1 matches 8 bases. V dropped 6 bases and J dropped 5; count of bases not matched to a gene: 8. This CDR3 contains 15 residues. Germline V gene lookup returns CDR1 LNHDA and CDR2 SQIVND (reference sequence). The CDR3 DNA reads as TGTGCCAGTAGCGACCCAGGACAGGGAAATGAAAAACTGTTTTTT. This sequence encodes CASSDPGQGNEKLFF.

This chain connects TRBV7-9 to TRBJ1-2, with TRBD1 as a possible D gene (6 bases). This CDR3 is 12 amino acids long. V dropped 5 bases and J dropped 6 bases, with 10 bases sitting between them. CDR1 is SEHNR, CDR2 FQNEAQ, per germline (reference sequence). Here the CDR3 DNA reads TGTGCCAGCAGCCAAGGACAGAATGGCTACACCTTC. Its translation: CASSQGQNGYTF.

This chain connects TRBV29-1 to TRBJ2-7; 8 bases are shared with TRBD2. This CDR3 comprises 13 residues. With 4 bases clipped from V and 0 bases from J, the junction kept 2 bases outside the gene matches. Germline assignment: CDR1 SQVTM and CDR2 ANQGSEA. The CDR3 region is CSVASGLSYEQYF. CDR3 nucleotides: TGCAGCGTTGCTAGCGGGCTCTCCTACGAGCAGTACTTC.

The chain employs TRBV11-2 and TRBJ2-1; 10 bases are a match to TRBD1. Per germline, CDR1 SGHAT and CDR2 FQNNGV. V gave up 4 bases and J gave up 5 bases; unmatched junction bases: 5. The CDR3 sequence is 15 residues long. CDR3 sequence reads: CASSWRQGADNEQFF. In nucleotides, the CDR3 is TGTGCCAGCAGCTGGCGACAGGGGGCAGACAATGAGCAGTTCTTC. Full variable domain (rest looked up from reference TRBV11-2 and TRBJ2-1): EAGVAQSPRYKIIEKRQSVAFWCNPISGHATLYWYQQILGQGPKLLIQFQNNGVVDDSQLPKDRFSAERLKGVDSTLKIQPAKLEDSAVYLCASSWRQGADNEQFFGPGTRLTVL.

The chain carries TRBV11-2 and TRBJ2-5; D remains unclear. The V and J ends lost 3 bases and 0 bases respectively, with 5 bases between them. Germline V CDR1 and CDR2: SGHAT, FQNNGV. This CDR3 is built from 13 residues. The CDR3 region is CASSFEDQETQYF. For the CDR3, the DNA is TGTGCCAGCAGCTTTGAGGACCAAGAGACCCAGTACTTC.

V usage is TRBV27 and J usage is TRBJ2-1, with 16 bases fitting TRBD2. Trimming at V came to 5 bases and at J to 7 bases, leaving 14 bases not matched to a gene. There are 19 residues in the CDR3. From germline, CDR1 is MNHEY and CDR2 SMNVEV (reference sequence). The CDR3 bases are TGTGCCAGCAGTCCATGGGGGACTAGCGGGAGGGCCGCGCGGAATGAGCAGTTCTTC. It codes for CASSPWGTSGRAARNEQFF.

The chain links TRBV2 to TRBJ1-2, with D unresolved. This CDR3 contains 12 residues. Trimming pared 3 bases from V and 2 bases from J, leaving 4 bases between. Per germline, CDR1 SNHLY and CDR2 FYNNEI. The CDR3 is CASSDGNYGYTF. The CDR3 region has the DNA TGTGCCAGCAGTGACGGGAACTATGGCTACACCTTC.

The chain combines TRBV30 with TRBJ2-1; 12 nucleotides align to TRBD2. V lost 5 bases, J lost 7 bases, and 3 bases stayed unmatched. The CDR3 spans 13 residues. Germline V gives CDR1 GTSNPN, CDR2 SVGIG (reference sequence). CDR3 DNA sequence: TGTGCCTGGGGGCTAGCGGGAGGGAATGAGCAGTTCTTC. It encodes CAWGLAGGNEQFF.

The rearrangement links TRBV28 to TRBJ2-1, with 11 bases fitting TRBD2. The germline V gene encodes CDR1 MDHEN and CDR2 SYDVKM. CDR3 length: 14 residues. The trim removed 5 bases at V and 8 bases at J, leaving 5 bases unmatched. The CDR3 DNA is TGTGCCAGCAGTACTAGCGGGAGTATGGATGAGCAGTTCTTC. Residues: CASSTSGSMDEQFF.

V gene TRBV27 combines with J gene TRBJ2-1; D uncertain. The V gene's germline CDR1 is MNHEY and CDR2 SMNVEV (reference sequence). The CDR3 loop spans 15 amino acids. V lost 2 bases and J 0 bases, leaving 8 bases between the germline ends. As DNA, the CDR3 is TGTGCCAGCAGTTTACGTGACAACTCCTACAATGAGCAGTTCTTC. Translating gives CASSLRDNSYNEQFF.

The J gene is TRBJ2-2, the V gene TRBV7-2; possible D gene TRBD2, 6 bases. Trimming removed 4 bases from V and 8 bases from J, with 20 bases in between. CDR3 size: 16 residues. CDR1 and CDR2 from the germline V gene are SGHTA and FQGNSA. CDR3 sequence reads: CASSYSGGVRLGELFF. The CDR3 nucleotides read TGTGCCAGCAGCTATTCAGGAGGGGTGAGGTTAGGGGAGCTGTTTTTT.

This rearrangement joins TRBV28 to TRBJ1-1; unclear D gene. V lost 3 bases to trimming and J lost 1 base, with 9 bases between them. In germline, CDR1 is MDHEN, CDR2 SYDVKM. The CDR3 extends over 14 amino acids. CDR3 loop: CASSFETKNTEAFF. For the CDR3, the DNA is TGTGCCAGCAGTTTCGAGACAAAGAACACTGAAGCTTTCTTT.

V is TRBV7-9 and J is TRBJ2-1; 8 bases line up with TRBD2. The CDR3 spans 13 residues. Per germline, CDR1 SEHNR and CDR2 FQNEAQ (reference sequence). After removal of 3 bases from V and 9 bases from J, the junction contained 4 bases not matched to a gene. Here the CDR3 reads CASSFGTSGEQFF. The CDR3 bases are TGTGCCAGCAGCTTCGGGACTAGTGGTGAGCAGTTCTTC. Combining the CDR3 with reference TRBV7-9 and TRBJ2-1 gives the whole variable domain DTGVSQNPRHKITKRGQNVTFRCDPISEHNRLYWYRQTLGQGPEFLTYFQNEAQLEKSRLLSDRFSAERPKGSFSTLEIQRTEQGDSAMYLCASSFGTSGEQFFGPGTRLTVL.

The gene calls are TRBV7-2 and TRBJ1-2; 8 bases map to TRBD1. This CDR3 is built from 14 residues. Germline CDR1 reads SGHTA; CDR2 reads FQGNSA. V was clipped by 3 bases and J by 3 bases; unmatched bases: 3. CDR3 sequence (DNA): TGTGCCAGCAGCTTTGACAGGGGAGACTATGGCTACACCTTC. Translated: CASSFDRGDYGYTF.

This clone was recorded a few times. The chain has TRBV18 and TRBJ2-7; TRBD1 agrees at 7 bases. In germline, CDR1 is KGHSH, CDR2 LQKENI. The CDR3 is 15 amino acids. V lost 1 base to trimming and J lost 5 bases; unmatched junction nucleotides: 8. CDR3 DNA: TGTGCCAGCTCACCACGACAGGGCCAATCCAACGAGCAGTACTTC. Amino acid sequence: CASSPRQGQSNEQYF.

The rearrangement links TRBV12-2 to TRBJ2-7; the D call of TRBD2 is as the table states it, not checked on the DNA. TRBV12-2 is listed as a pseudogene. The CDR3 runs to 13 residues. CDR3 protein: CASRSTELYEQYF. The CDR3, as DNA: TGTGCAAGTCGCTCCACGGAGCTGTATGAGCAGTACTTC.

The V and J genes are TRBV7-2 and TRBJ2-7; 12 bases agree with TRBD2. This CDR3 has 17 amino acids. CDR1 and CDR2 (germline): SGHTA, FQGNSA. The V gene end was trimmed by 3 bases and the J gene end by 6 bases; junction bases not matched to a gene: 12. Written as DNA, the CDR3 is TGTGCCAGCAGCTTCTCCACACGGCCTAGCGGGAGGGGCGAGCAGTACTTC. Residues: CASSFSTRPSGRGEQYF.